These 19 T cell receptor beta chains came from one sample sequenced in a study of blood T cell repertoires in COVID-19. The data were produced by immunoSEQ multiplex PCR, yet TCRdb's version contains in-frame clones alone and is incomplete. The top ten hold over 9.5% of the sample, which has roughly 250,000 clones, around 85% seen once. The source material was peripheral blood. The source of these receptors is a woman in her thirties with COVID-19, enrolled during active disease.

The V and J genes are TRBV19 and TRBJ1-2, with a weak D call TRBD1 (5 bases). The CDR3 length is 15 residues. The germline V gene has CDR1 LNHDA and CDR2 SQIVND (reference sequence). Trimming removed 7 bases from V and 2 bases from J, with 17 bases in between. CDR3: CASTGLGGRNYGYTF. The CDR3 nucleotides read TGTGCCAGTACGGGACTGGGGGGTCGCAACTATGGCTACACCTTC.

The chain couples TRBV30 to TRBJ1-1; a possible D gene is TRBD1 (5 bases). Germline values: CDR1 GTSNPN, CDR2 SVGIG (reference sequence). CDR3 size: 13 residues. Deletions cut 7 bases from V and 4 bases from J, with 16 bases between. The CDR3 DNA reads as TGTGCCTCCATGCAGGGAAGGACCACTGAAGCTTTCTTT. Translated, it gives CASMQGRTTEAFF.

The V and J genes are TRBV3-1 (or the pseudogene TRBV3-2) and TRBJ2-2; D possibly corresponds to TRBD1 (6 bases). The CDR3 has 14 amino acids. Germline V gene data show CDR1 as LGHDT and CDR2 as YNNKEL (reference sequence). V shed 4 bases and J shed 6 bases, with 12 bases lying between them. The CDR3 here is CASSLTGMSGELFF. The CDR3, as DNA: TGTGCCAGCAGCCTAACAGGGATGTCCGGGGAGCTGTTTTTT.

The rearrangement uses TRBV28 and TRBJ2-5; 7 nucleotides match TRBD2. Germline CDR1 reads MDHEN; CDR2 reads SYDVKM. J was trimmed by 7 bases and V by 6 bases; bases with no gene match: 2. The CDR3 covers 11 residues. The CDR3, as DNA: TGTGCCAGCAGGCGCGGGGGGACCCAGTACTTC. Translated: CASRRGGTQYF. Variable domain in full (rest from reference TRBV28 and TRBJ2-5): DVKVTQSSRYLVKRTGEKVFLECVQDMDHENMFWYRQDPGLGLRLIYFSYDVKMKEKGDIPEGYSVSREKKERFSLILESASTNQTSMYLCASRRGGTQYFGPGTRLLVL.

The chain carries TRBV19 and TRBJ1-1; D ambiguous. Germline loops: CDR1 LNHDA, CDR2 SQIVND (reference sequence). V lost 5 bases to trimming and J lost 9 bases, with 16 bases between them. This CDR3 has 13 residues. The CDR3 loop reads CASSASATRKAFF. DNA for the CDR3: TGTGCCAGTAGTGCCTCGGCGACAAGGAAAGCTTTCTTT.

The chain employs TRBV5-6 and TRBJ1-2; TRBD1 agrees at 9 bases. Germline CDR1 SGHDT, CDR2 YYEEEE. The V segment lost 4 bases and the J segment 4 bases; nucleotides outside the gene matches: 11. The length of the CDR3 is 16 residues. CDR3: CASSEASGTGIYGYTF. CDR3 in DNA: TGTGCCAGCAGCGAAGCTTCCGGGACAGGGATCTATGGCTACACCTTC.

In DNA, the CDR3 is TGTGCCAGTAGTATATTTGGCGGGGGGATAGATGAGCAGTTCTTC. This gives the protein CASSIFGGGIDEQFF. This sequence joins TRBV19 and TRBJ2-1; 8 positions match TRBD2. The V gene's germline CDR1 is LNHDA and CDR2 SQIVND (reference sequence). The CDR3 totals 15 residues. With 2 bases clipped from V and 8 bases from J, the junction kept 8 bases outside the gene matches.

The DNA of the CDR3 is TGTGCCTGGAGTACGGGACAGGGGAACACTGAAGCTTTCTTT. It specifies CAWSTGQGNTEAFF. This chain links TRBV30 with TRBJ1-1; 9 bases are a match to TRBD1. The CDR3 length is 14 residues. V shed 2 bases and J 1 base; nucleotides not matched to a gene: 2. Germline V gene lookup returns CDR1 GTSNPN and CDR2 SVGIG (reference sequence).

This clone appeared a single time. This chain links TRBV7-8 with TRBJ1-6; no reliable D call. From germline, CDR1 is SGHVS and CDR2 FQNEAQ. Trimming stripped 1 base from V and 8 bases from J, with 6 bases between. This CDR3 has 13 amino acids. The CDR3 DNA reads as TGTGCCAGCAGCTTAGTGGAGGATTCACCCCTCCACTTT. Its translation: CASSLVEDSPLHF.

Only one count was recorded for this clone. J is TRBJ1-2 and V is TRBV19; D not certain. The CDR3 is 15 amino acids. Germline values: CDR1 LNHDA, CDR2 SQIVND (reference sequence). Trimming removed 7 bases from V and 0 bases from J, with 15 bases in between. The CDR3, as DNA: TGTGCCAGTAACGGCCTACAGAGAGCTAACTATGGCTACACCTTC. Amino acids: CASNGLQRANYGYTF. Full variable domain (outside the CDR3, taken from reference TRBV19 and TRBJ1-2): DGGITQSPKYLFRKEGQNVTLSCEQNLNHDAMYWYRQDPGQGLRLIYYSQIVNDFQKGDIAEGYSVSREKKESFPLTVTSAQKNPTAFYLCASNGLQRANYGYTFGSGTRLTVV.

The chain combines TRBV18 with TRBJ2-1; 8 nucleotides align to TRBD1. Germline CDR1 is KGHSH and CDR2 is LQKENI. The junction had 8 bases not matched to a gene; V was cut back by 6 bases and J by 7 bases. The CDR3 length is 14 residues. This chain's CDR3 is CASSQQGAWNEQFF. The CDR3 nucleotides read TGTGCCAGCTCGCAGCAGGGGGCATGGAATGAGCAGTTCTTC.

V usage is TRBV10-3 and J usage is TRBJ2-5; D may be TRBD1 (6 bases). V gave up 7 bases and J gave up 5 bases, with 14 bases separating them. The germline V gene has CDR1 ENHRY and CDR2 SYGVKD. The CDR3 is 13 residues long. CDR3: CAITTGIGETQYF. The CDR3 DNA follows: TGTGCCATCACAACAGGGATCGGGGAGACCCAGTACTTC.

The chain is built from TRBV28 and TRBJ2-1, with D possibly being TRBD1 (6 bases). Trimming shortened V by 6 bases and J by 2 bases, and 11 bases separated the two germline ends. The CDR3 contains 14 residues. CDR1 is MDHEN, CDR2 SYDVKM, per germline. The CDR3 DNA reads as TGTGCCAGCAGAGGGGGTGTTCCCTACAATGAGCAGTTCTTC. Translation: CASRGGVPYNEQFF.

This clone was recorded a few times. This sequence joins TRBV7-9 and TRBJ2-2; D not resolved. The CDR3 consists of 11 residues. V was shortened by 3 bases and J by 6 bases, with 2 bases between the two germline ends. CDR1 and CDR2 from the germline V gene are SEHNR and FQNEAQ (reference sequence). The CDR3, as DNA: TGTGCCAGCAGCTTCGCCGGGGAGCTGTTTTTT. This codes for CASSFAGELFF.

This clone appeared once. This chain uses TRBV7-9 with TRBJ2-1; a possible D gene is TRBD2 (6 bases). Trimming removed 0 bases from V and 6 bases from J, with 12 bases in between. Looked up from germline, CDR1 is SEHNR and CDR2 is FQNEAQ (reference sequence). The CDR3 extends over 15 amino acids. CDR3: CASSLAGGLRNEQFF. DNA of the CDR3: TGTGCCAGCAGCTTAGCCGGGGGACTTCGCAATGAGCAGTTCTTC.

The chain is built from TRBV5-1 and TRBJ1-6; TRBD1 matches at 8 bases. V shed 0 bases and J 2 bases; nucleotides not matched to a gene: 1. Germline V lookup: CDR1 SGHRS, CDR2 YFSETQ. This CDR3 spans 16 amino acids. CDR3 bases: TGCGCCAGCAGCTTGGAGGGACAGGCCTATAATTCACCCCTCCACTTT. Residues: CASSLEGQAYNSPLHF.

The V call is TRBV6-5, the J call TRBJ2-2, with unresolved D. V lost 7 bases, J lost 2 bases, and 14 bases lay in between. CDR3 size: 15 residues. Germline CDR1 is MNHEY and CDR2 is SVGAGI. In nucleotides, the CDR3 is TGTGCCAGCACCCTCAAGCGACCTAACACCGGGGAGCTGTTTTTT. The encoded protein is CASTLKRPNTGELFF.

The chain is built from TRBV7-2 and TRBJ2-5, with a possible D match to TRBD2 (7 bases). Germline lookup yields CDR1 SGHTA and CDR2 FQGNSA. The CDR3 runs 14 residues. V lost 5 bases and J lost 5, with 15 bases in between. The CDR3 is CASSRDYGGETQYF. CDR3 in DNA: TGTGCCAGCAGCCGGGACTACGGGGGCGAGACCCAGTACTTC.

The CDR3 DNA reads as TGCGCCAGCAGCCAAGATGGGAGGGCTTATAATTCACCCCTCCACTTT. Amino acids: CASSQDGRAYNSPLHF. The chain employs TRBV4-1 and TRBJ1-6; D is undetermined. The germline V and J ends were trimmed by 0 bases and 4 bases, with 10 bases remaining between them. The CDR3 consists of 16 residues. CDR1 MGHRA and CDR2 YSYEKL come from the germline V gene.